The next 19 T cell receptor beta chains were all read from a single sample in a study of cytomegalovirus exposure and HLA in healthy donors. The PCR employed 60 Vbeta primers together with 13 Jbeta primers. The data were produced by immunoSEQ multiplex PCR, yet TCRdb's version contains in-frame clones alone and is incomplete. There are 150,000 to 200,000 clones in the sample; approximately 71% occur only once, and over 1.2% lies in the top ten. The material sequenced was PBMCs. These receptors all come from a girl aged 10-17 years in good health and CMV-seronegative.

The gene calls are TRBV29-1 and TRBJ2-1, with D maybe TRBD1 (6 bases). Trimming cost V 6 bases and J 4 bases, with 19 bases left between them. Per germline, CDR1 SQVTM and CDR2 ANQGSEA. The CDR3 sequence is 15 residues long. CDR3 nucleotides: TGCAGCGTCGATGAAGGGGGAAAGAAATACAATGAGCAGTTCTTC. Residues: CSVDEGGKKYNEQFF.

In nucleotides, the CDR3 is TGTGCCACCAGCAGGGGGGCACTAAGCACAGATACGCAGTATTTT. Its protein is CATSRGALSTDTQYF. V usage is TRBV15 and J usage is TRBJ2-3; possible D gene TRBD1, 6 bases. Looked up from germline, CDR1 is LNHNV and CDR2 is YYDKDF (reference sequence). V was pared by 3 bases and J by 0 bases, with 10 bases between. This CDR3 comprises 15 residues.

The sample holds one count of this clone. The V and J genes are TRBV15 and TRBJ2-1, with 12 nucleotides matching TRBD2. The CDR3 is 21 residues long. The V and J ends lost 3 bases and 0 bases, in that order; junction bases with no gene match: 15. Germline-derived CDR1 and CDR2 are LNHNV and YYDKDF (reference sequence). The CDR3 loop is CATSSGAGLAGPRSSYNEQFF. CDR3 sequence (DNA): TGTGCCACCAGCAGCGGTGCAGGACTAGCGGGGCCCCGGAGCTCCTACAATGAGCAGTTCTTC.

The chain joins TRBV10-1 to TRBJ2-1; possible D gene TRBD2, 6 bases. V was clipped by 5 bases and J by 3 bases, with 17 bases between them. CDR3 length equals 16 residues. Germline V gives CDR1 WNHNN, CDR2 SYGVQD (reference sequence). As DNA, the CDR3 is TGCGCCAGCAGTTCGCACTCGGGACTCCTCTACAATGAGCAGTTCTTC. Its protein product is CASSSHSGLLYNEQFF.

The CDR3 coding sequence is TGTGCCAGCAGCTTAGGGACAAGGTACGAGCAGTACTTC. This encodes CASSLGTRYEQYF. This rearrangement joins TRBV11-2 to TRBJ2-5; D is possibly TRBD1 (5 bases). With the DNA end fitting TRBJ2-7 better, the J assignment may be wrong. CDR1 is SGHAT and CDR2 is FQNNGV in the germline V gene. This CDR3 comprises 13 residues.

This clone was detected only a few times. The chain has TRBV5-4 and TRBJ2-3; D may be TRBD1 (6 bases). Trimming took off 6 bases at V and 4 bases at J, with 15 bases between the two ends. The V gene's germline CDR1 is SGHNT and CDR2 YYREEE (reference sequence). This CDR3 contains 14 residues. The CDR3 protein is CASNLHEGADTQYF. The CDR3 coding sequence is TGTGCCAGCAACCTTCACGAGGGGGCAGATACGCAGTATTTT.

The chain has TRBV11-2 and TRBJ2-7, with TRBD1 identical over 9 bases. The CDR3 spans 17 residues. V lost 1 base to trimming and J lost 2 bases; unmatched junction nucleotides: 9. Germline V gene sequence: CDR1 SGHAT, CDR2 FQNNGV. CDR3 loop: CASSLGLGTGRTYEQYF. DNA for the CDR3: TGTGCCAGCAGCTTAGGCCTCGGGACAGGGCGAACCTACGAGCAGTACTTC.

This chain connects TRBV6-1 to TRBJ1-4; TRBD1 is a possible D gene (5 bases). The V gene lost 4 bases and the J gene lost 4 bases, with 13 bases spanning the gap. The CDR3 is made up of 15 amino acids. Germline-derived CDR1 and CDR2 are MNHNS and SASEGT. The CDR3 here is CASSGVDKINEKLFF. The CDR3 DNA is TGTGCCAGCAGTGGAGTGGACAAGATTAATGAAAAACTGTTTTTT.

The chain combines TRBV27 with TRBJ1-5; D ambiguous. The germline gives CDR1 MNHEY, CDR2 SMNVEV (reference sequence). This CDR3 is 14 amino acids long. Trimming pared 5 bases from V and 6 bases from J, leaving 14 bases between. The CDR3, as DNA: TGTGCCAGCAGTCCCTCCGGACGGGGTCAGCCCCAGCATTTT. Encoded protein: CASSPSGRGQPQHF.

This rearrangement joins TRBV4-1 to TRBJ2-5, with D possibly being TRBD2 (6 bases). CDR1 and CDR2 from the germline V gene are MGHRA and YSYEKL. V shed 4 bases and J shed 5 bases, with 8 bases lying between them. The length of the CDR3 is 12 residues. CDR3 residues: CASSLEGETQYF. For the CDR3, the DNA is TGCGCCAGCAGCCTGGAGGGGGAGACCCAGTACTTC.

This chain links TRBV30 with TRBJ1-2; 7 bases align to TRBD1. CDR3 length equals 17 residues. Germline V gene data show CDR1 as GTSNPN and CDR2 as SVGIG (reference sequence). The V gene end was trimmed by 7 bases and the J gene end by 1 base; junction bases not matched to a gene: 18. In DNA, the CDR3 is TGTGCCTCGAGCTACAAGGGACAGCTCCTATTTAACTATGGCTACACCTTC. As protein: CASSYKGQLLFNYGYTF.

The chain carries TRBV7-9 and TRBJ2-1; tentatively, D is TRBD2 (6 bases). The CDR3 loop spans 15 amino acids. Germline CDR1 is SEHNR and CDR2 is FQNEAQ (reference sequence). The V and J ends lost 4 bases and 8 bases respectively, with 18 bases between them. The chain's CDR3 is CASSSRAGPGDEQFF. The CDR3 nucleotides are TGTGCCAGCAGCTCTAGGGCAGGGCCGGGGGATGAGCAGTTCTTC.

This chain links TRBV5-4 with TRBJ2-1; the D is unclear. CDR3 size: 15 residues. Germline CDR1 SGHNT, CDR2 YYREEE (reference sequence). V lost 4 bases and J lost 0, with 11 bases in between. CDR3 sequence: CASSLASSSYNEQFF. The CDR3 DNA reads TGTGCCAGCAGCCTGGCATCGAGCTCCTACAATGAGCAGTTCTTC.

This clone came up a few times. This chain connects TRBV2 to TRBJ1-5; D might be TRBD1 (6 bases). The CDR3 length is 15 residues. Trimming cost V 6 bases and J 5 bases, with 17 bases left between them. Germline V lookup: CDR1 SNHLY, CDR2 FYNNEI. In nucleotides, the CDR3 is TGTGCCAGCAGACTGAGACAGGCCTTTGATCAGCCCCAGCATTTT. Residues: CASRLRQAFDQPQHF.

The genes are TRBV30 and TRBJ1-2; weak D call: TRBD1 (5 bases). The germline V and J ends were trimmed by 7 bases and 2 bases, with 14 bases remaining between them. The germline gives CDR1 GTSNPN, CDR2 SVGIG (reference sequence). The CDR3 runs to 13 residues. The CDR3 coding sequence is TGTGCCTCACCGGAGACAGAAAACTATGGCTACACCTTC. Translating gives CASPETENYGYTF.

In its sample, this clone was seen a few times. This chain connects TRBV9 to TRBJ1-1, with 10 positions matching TRBD1. V shed 0 bases and J 6 bases; nucleotides not matched to a gene: 5. The germline CDR1 and CDR2 sequences are SGDLS and YYNGEE. This CDR3 is built from 15 residues. CDR3 nucleotides: TGTGCCAGCAGCGTAGTAGGGACAGGGGATGCTGAAGCTTTCTTT. Residues: CASSVVGTGDAEAFF.

This rearrangement joins TRBV19 to TRBJ1-4; D may be TRBD1 (6 bases). Trimming pared 4 bases from V and 8 bases from J, leaving 17 bases between. CDR1 LNHDA and CDR2 SQIVND come from the germline V gene (reference sequence). This CDR3 is 15 amino acids long. This chain's CDR3 is CASSTYQPTGEKLFF. The CDR3 DNA is TGTGCCAGTAGTACGTATCAACCTACAGGGGAAAAACTGTTTTTT. The whole variable domain, remainder taken from reference TRBV19 and TRBJ1-4, is DGGITQSPKYLFRKEGQNVTLSCEQNLNHDAMYWYRQDPGQGLRLIYYSQIVNDFQKGDIAEGYSVSREKKESFPLTVTSAQKNPTAFYLCASSTYQPTGEKLFFGSGTQLSVL.

The chain carries TRBV5-1 and TRBJ1-1, with D uncertain. Looked up from germline, CDR1 is SGHRS and CDR2 is YFSETQ. Trimming took 0 bases from V and 4 from J, leaving 10 bases between them. The CDR3 has 14 residues. CDR3 sequence: CASSLGPGSTEAFF. The CDR3 nucleotides read TGCGCCAGCAGCTTGGGCCCCGGGAGCACTGAAGCTTTCTTT.

The V gene is TRBV12-5, the J gene TRBJ1-5; a weak D match, TRBD1 (5 bases). The V gene lost 6 bases and the J gene lost 5 bases, with 14 bases spanning the gap. The germline CDR1 and CDR2 sequences are LGHNT and FRNRAP. CDR3 length equals 14 residues. CDR3 in amino acids: CASGLGQGYQPQHF. The CDR3 DNA is TGTGCTAGTGGCCTGGGGCAGGGATATCAGCCCCAGCATTTT.